This T cell receptor (beta chain) stems from a study of vaccination and CD4 T cells after COVID-19 (dated by TCRdb to 2021 to 2024). In terms of the full investigation: SARS-CoV-2 positivity had been established in the convalescent patients by nasal swab PCR, and mild disease was recorded in nine or ten of these patients and severe disease in one. The convalescent cohort included six males and four females, with two Hispanic individuals, seven Caucasians, two Asians and one multiracial person. Participants got two doses of the Pfizer-BioNTech BNT162b2 vaccine (n=8) or two doses of the Moderna mRNA-1273 vaccine (n=2). Post-COVID blood samples from convalescent patients were collected a median of about 110 days after diagnosis, with a range of 35 to 161 days. Post-vaccine blood samples were taken a median of around 77 days after the second vaccine dose, with a range of about 13 to 241 days. The cultures were stimulated with overlapping spike peptide pools from SARS-CoV-2 and from the common cold coronaviruses HCoV-NL63, HCoV-OC43 and HCoV-229E. Control cultures received a CEFX viral epitope pool as the positive control, an HIV-1 Nef peptide pool as the negative control, or no peptide. In around 10 COVID-19 convalescent patients and a handful of infection-naive healthy vaccine recipients, researchers compared the spike-specific CD4+ TCR repertoire from before mRNA vaccination with the repertoire from after.

Library preparation employed PCR. DNA from cultured CD4+ T cells was subjected to TCR sequencing with the Oncomine TCR Beta short-read assay at the Johns Hopkins FTIC core. The QIAamp micro DNA kit was used to extract genomic DNA from the cultured CD4+ T cells. Oncomine TCR Beta libraries from cultured CD4+ T cells were pooled with unique dual indexes and sequenced on an Illumina iSeq 100. In the paper's pipeline: Non-productive sequences were removed, and CDR3s not starting with C, not ending with F or W, or shorter than 7 amino acids were discarded. The MANAFEST web application identified antigen-specific clonotypes by comparing peptide-stimulated wells against reference wells and other culture wells. Positive clones required FDR below 0.05, an odds ratio above 5, and productive frequency above 0.1% in at least two of three replicate wells. A clonotype was classed as cross-reactive if the clonotype showed significant expansion both in SARS-CoV-2 spike wells and in at least one common cold coronavirus spike condition. Similarity between CDR3 sequences was evaluated in R version 3.6.1 using Levenshtein distances (stringdist) and unrooted phylogenetic trees (ape). The raw public reads went through TCRdb reprocessing: fastp at Q25, MiXCR clone calling, in-frame beta chains kept. Entries are consolidated by CDR3 protein sequence, retaining the most common genes and DNA. Clone size and V and J calls follow TCRdb, not the original study. This sample holds about 13,000 distinct CDR3 sequences; approximately 79% were observed only once. Roughly 27% of the sample lies in the top ten.

From cysteine to phenylalanine, the CDR3 is 12 amino acids long. Left in the record is the CDR3 DNA by itself, 36 bases read in frame from the first base. Taken from the germline V gene, the CDR1 and CDR2 loops are MNHNS and SASEGT. Unmatched junction bases come to 2, with V trimmed by 5 bases and J by 6 bases. General findings and caveats noted by the study authors: In convalescent patients, nearly all vaccine-specific clones (304 of 307) were found to be mono-reactive for SARS-CoV-2 spike rather than cross-reactive with common cold coronaviruses. Although the median number of SARS-CoV-2-reactive clonotypes went up from around 19 after infection to 35 to 40 after vaccination, the increase was not significant. Relatively few convalescent patients were included in the study, and early timepoints after natural infection were not analyzed. Among the post-vaccine SARS-CoV-2-reactive clones in convalescent patients, a median roughly 85% showed up only after vaccination, which suggests vaccine-specific priming.

Only a few counts were recorded for this clonotype. Its antigen is unknown. Qualities for individual bases were not recorded, and no much larger clone is one base off. The intended sense of this specimen's treatment or condition label: 10-day PBMC culture with coronavirus spike peptide pools or control peptides (ViraFEST assay). The ViraFEST assay, used in the study, expanded antigen-specific T cells with peptide pools and then identified the expanded clonotypes through TCR sequencing. The convalescent patients' positive SARS-CoV-2 PCR tests fell between March and December 2020, which was before the Alpha, Beta and Delta variants emerged in the United States. Each well held millions of PBMCs cultured with roughly 10 ug/ml peptide pools in IMDM containing around 5.5% human AB serum and 10 IU/ml IL-2. Half of the culture medium was replaced with fresh IL-2-containing medium on days 3 and 7. CD4+ T cells were isolated after approximately 10 days of culture through negative selection using the EasySep CD4+ T cell isolation kit. Ficoll-Paque Plus gradient centrifugation was used to isolate PBMCs from whole blood, and the isolated PBMCs were then either used fresh or cryopreserved at -140C. Each culture condition was generally run in triplicate wells.

This sequence was found in a human donor who had recovered from COVID-19. Recombination joined TRBV6-1 with TRBJ1-2, with 8 junctional bases fitting TRBD1. The sequenced material came from CD4+ T cells from blood, cultured in vitro. The CDR3 region has the sequence CASSLTGDGYTF. In nucleotides, the sequence is TGTGCCAGCAGTCTGACAGGGGATGGCTACACCTTC.